This TCR beta chain was identified during a study of blood T cell repertoires in COVID-19. Study in general: There were acute and convalescent COVID-19 samples, and they came from the United States, Italy and Spain. PBMCs, B-cell-depleted T cells, or T cells provided the cDNA or gDNA that made up the material.

Participants were aged about 18 to 90 years, lived in 20 to 30 US areas, and enrolled virtually. This CDR3 has 15 amino acids. In germline, CDR1 is SGHRS, CDR2 YFSETQ. V dropped 3 bases and J dropped 4 bases, with 16 bases sitting between them. Original methodology: How many nucleated cells were present was estimated from reference gene primer amplification. Produced via immunoSEQ multiplex PCR; TCRdb's table is partial and in-frame only. V and J calls plus clone size are reproduced from that table; the DNA served to infer D and trimming. The sample shows approximately 180,000 clones, 65% to 80% of them seen only once. In its sample, this clone was seen once.

The origin of this receptor is a woman in her 50s with acute COVID-19. The chain uses TRBV5-1 and TRBJ2-5; no clear D. Sequenced material: PBMCs or T cells enriched from blood (not recorded which). CDR3 coding DNA: TGCGCCAGCAGCTCGGTGGGTGGCGGCGCAGAGACCCAGTACTTC. It specifies CASSSVGGGAETQYF.